This T cell receptor beta chain stems from a study of CD8+ T cells in alopecia areata. Study context: The protocol delivered tofacitinib for 6 to 18 months, then withdrew it for 6 months. Findings and caveats of the study: Clonality in lesional scalp, especially alopecia totalis/universalis, exceeded that of normal scalp. Sequencing of scalp samples also includes resident alphabeta T cells from normal skin.

Alopecia areata patients had lesional scalp punch biopsies and peripheral blood taken from them. Comments on this clone: Its antigen is still unknown.

The CDR3 contains 14 residues. Germline V gene lookup returns CDR1 MNHEY and CDR2 SVGAGI. Deletions cut 0 bases from V and 3 bases from J, with 9 bases between. Reverse transcription of extracted RNA yielded cDNA, which provided the sequencing template. This table comes from immunoSEQ multiplex PCR, and its TCRdb copy is limited to in-frame clones, with some not included. The profile shows roughly 130,000 clones, roughly 54% of them singletons. V gene TRBV6-5 combines with J gene TRBJ2-7, with a tentative D call TRBD1 (5 bases). The sample in question was CD4+ T cells sorted from blood, obtained at week 0. The source is a human donor with alopecia areata. CDR3 amino acids: CASSYSPGIYEQYF. In nucleotides, the CDR3 is TGTGCCAGCAGTTACTCCCCAGGGATCTACGAGCAGTACTTC.